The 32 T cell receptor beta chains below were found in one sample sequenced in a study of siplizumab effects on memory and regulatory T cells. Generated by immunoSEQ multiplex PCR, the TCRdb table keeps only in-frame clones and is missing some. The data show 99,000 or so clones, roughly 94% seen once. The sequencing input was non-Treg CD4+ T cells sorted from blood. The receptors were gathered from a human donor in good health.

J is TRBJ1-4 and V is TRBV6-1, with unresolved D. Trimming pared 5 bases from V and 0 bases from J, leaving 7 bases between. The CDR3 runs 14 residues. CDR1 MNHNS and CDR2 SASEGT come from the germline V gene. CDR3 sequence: CASSPQTTNEKLFF. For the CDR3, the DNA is TGTGCCAGCAGTCCGCAGACAACTAATGAAAAACTGTTTTTT.

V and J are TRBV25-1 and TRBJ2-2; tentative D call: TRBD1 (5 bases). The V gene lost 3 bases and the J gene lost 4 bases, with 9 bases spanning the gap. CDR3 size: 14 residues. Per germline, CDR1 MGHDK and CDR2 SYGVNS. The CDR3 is CASSEHRSTGELFF. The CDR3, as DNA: TGTGCCAGCAGTGAGCACAGGAGCACCGGGGAGCTGTTTTTT. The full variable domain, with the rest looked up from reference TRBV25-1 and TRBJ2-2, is EADIYQTPRYLVIGTGKKITLECSQTMGHDKMYWYQQDPGMELHLIHYSYGVNSTEKGDLSSESTVSRIRTEHFPLTLESARPSHTSQYLCASSEHRSTGELFFGEGSRLTVL.

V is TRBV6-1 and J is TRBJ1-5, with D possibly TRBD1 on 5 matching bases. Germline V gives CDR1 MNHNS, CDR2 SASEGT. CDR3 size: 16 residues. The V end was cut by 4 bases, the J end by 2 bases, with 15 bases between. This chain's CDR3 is CASSATWGGGNQPQHF. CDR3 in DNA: TGTGCCAGCAGTGCGACTTGGGGGGGTGGCAATCAGCCCCAGCATTTT.

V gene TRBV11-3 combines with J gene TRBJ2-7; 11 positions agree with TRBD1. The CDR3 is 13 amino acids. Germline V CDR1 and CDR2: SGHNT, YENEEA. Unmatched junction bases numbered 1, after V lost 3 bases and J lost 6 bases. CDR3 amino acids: CASSFGTGGEQYF. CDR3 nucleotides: TGTGCCAGCAGCTTTGGGACAGGGGGCGAGCAGTACTTC.

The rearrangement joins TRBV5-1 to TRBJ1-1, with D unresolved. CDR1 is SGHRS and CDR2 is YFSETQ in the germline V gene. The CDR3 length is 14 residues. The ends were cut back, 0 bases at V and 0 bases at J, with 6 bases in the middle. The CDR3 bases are TGCGCCAGCAGCTTGGATACCATGAACACTGAAGCTTTCTTT. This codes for CASSLDTMNTEAFF. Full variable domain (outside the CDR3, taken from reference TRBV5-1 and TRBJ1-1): KAGVTQTPRYLIKTRGQQVTLSCSPISGHRSVSWYQQTPGQGLQFLFEYFSETQRNKGNFPGRFSGRQFSNSRSEMNVSTLELGDSALYLCASSLDTMNTEAFFGQGTRLTVV.

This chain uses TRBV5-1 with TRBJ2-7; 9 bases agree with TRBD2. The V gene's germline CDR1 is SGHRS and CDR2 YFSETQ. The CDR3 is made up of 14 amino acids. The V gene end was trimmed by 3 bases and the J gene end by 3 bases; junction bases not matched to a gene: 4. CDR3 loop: CASSYSGRFYEQYF. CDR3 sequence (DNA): TGCGCCAGCAGCTATAGCGGGAGATTCTACGAGCAGTACTTC.

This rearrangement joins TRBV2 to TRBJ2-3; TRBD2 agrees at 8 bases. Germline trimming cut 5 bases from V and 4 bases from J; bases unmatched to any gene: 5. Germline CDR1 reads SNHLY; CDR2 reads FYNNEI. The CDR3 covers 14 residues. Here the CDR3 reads CASSFVLAADTQYF. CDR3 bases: TGTGCCAGCAGTTTTGTACTAGCGGCAGATACGCAGTATTTT. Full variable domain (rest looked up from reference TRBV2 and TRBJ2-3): EPEVTQTPSHQVTQMGQEVILRCVPISNHLYFYWYRQILGQKVEFLVSFYNNEISEKSEIFDDQFSVERPDGSNFTLKIRSTKLEDSAMYFCASSFVLAADTQYFGPGTRLTVL.

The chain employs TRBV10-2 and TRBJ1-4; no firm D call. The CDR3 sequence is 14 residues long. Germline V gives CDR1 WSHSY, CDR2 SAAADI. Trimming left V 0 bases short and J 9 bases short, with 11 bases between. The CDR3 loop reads CASSESVGGKKLFF. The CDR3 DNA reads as TGCGCCAGCAGTGAGTCTGTGGGCGGTAAAAAACTGTTTTTT.

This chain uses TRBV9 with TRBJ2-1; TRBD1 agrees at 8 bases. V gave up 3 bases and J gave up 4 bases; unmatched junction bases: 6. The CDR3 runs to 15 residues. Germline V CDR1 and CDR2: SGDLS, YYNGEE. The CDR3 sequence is CASSASGQGYNEQFF. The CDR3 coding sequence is TGTGCCAGCAGCGCATCCGGACAGGGATACAATGAGCAGTTCTTC. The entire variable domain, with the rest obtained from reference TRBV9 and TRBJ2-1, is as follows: DSGVTQTPKHLITATGQRVTLRCSPRSGDLSVYWYQQSLDQGLQFLIQYYNGEERAKGNILERFSAQQFPDLHSELNLSSLELGDSALYFCASSASGQGYNEQFFGPGTRLTVL.

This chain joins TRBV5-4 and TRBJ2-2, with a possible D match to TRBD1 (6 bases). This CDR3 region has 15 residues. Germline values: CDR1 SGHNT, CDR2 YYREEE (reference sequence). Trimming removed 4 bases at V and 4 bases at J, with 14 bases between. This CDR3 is CASSARTETTGELFF. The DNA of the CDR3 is TGTGCCAGCAGCGCACGGACAGAAACCACCGGGGAGCTGTTTTTT. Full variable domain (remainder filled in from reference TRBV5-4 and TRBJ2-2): ETGVTQSPTHLIKTRGQQVTLRCSSQSGHNTVSWYQQALGQGPQFIFQYYREEENGRGNFPPRFSGLQFPNYSSELNVNALELDDSALYLCASSARTETTGELFFGEGSRLTVL.

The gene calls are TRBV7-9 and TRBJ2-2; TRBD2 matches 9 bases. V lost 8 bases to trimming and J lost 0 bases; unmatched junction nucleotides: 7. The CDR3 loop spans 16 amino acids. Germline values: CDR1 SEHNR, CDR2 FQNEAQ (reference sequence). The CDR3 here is CASWRASGANTGELFF. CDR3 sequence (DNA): TGTGCCAGCTGGAGGGCTAGCGGGGCGAACACCGGGGAGCTGTTTTTT.

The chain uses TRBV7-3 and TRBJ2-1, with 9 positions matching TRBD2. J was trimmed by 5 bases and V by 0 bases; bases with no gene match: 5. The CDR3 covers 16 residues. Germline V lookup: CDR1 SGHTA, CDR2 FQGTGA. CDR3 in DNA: TGTGCCAGCAGCTTAACGGGGCCTAGCGGGAACAATGAGCAGTTCTTC. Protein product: CASSLTGPSGNNEQFF.

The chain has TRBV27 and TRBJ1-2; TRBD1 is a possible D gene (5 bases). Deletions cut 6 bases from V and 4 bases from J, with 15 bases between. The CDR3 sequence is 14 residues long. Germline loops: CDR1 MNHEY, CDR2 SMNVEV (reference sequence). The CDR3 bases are TGTGCCAGCAGAACGCAGGGTAGTGGCTATGGCTACACCTTC. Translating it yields CASRTQGSGYGYTF.

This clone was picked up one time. The CDR3 DNA reads as TGTGCCAGGAGAATTGATCAGCCCCAGCATTTT. Amino acids: CARRIDQPQHF. V usage is TRBV28 and J usage is TRBJ1-5; D gene uncertain. Germline V gene sequence: CDR1 MDHEN, CDR2 SYDVKM. The CDR3 is 11 residues long. Trimming shortened V by 9 bases and J by 5 bases, and 8 bases separated the two germline ends.

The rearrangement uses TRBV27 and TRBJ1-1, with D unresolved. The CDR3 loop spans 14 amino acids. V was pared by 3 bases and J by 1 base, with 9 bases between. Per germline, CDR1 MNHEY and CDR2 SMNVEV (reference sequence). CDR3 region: CASSFRGRNTEAFF. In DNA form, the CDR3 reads TGTGCCAGCAGTTTCCGTGGGAGGAACACTGAAGCTTTCTTT.

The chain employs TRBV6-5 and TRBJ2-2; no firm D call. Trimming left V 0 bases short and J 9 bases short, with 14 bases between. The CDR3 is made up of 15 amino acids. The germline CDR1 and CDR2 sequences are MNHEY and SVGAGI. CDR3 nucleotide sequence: TGTGCCAGCAGTTACTCGAAGGGCCCGCTAAGGGAGCTGTTTTTT. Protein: CASSYSKGPLRELFF.

For the CDR3, the DNA is TGTGCCAGCAGTTGGGGGCGGAGCGGGGAGACCCAGTACTTC. Translation: CASSWGRSGETQYF. This chain links TRBV5-5 with TRBJ2-5; D possibly uses TRBD1 or TRBD2 (6 bases each). V lost 5 bases and J 5 bases, leaving 16 bases between the germline ends. This CDR3 comprises 14 residues. Germline lookup yields CDR1 SGHKS and CDR2 YYEKEE (reference sequence).

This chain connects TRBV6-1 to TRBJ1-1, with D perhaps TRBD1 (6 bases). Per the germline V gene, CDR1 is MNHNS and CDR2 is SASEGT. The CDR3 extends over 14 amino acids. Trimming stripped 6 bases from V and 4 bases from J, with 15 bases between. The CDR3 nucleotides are TGTGCCAGCAGAGACGACAGGCCCCCCACTGAAGCTTTCTTT. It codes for CASRDDRPPTEAFF.

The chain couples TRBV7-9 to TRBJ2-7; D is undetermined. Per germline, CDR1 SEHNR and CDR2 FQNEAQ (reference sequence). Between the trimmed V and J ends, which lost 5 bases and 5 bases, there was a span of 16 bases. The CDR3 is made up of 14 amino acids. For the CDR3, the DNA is TGTGCCAGCAGCCGTGCTCGACTTACCCACGAGCAGTACTTC. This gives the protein CASSRARLTHEQYF.

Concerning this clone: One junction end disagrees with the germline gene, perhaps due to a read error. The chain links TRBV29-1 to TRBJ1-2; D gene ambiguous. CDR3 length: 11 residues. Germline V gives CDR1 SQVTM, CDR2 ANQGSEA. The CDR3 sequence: CSVEEELRYTF. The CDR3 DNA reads TGCAGCGTCGAAGAAGAATTGCGCTACACCTTC.

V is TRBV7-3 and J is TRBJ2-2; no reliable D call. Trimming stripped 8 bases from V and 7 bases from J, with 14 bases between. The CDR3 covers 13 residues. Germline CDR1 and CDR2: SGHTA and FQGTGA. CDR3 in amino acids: CASSRNEDGELFF. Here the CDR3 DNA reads TGTGCCAGCTCCCGAAATGAGGACGGGGAGCTGTTTTTT.

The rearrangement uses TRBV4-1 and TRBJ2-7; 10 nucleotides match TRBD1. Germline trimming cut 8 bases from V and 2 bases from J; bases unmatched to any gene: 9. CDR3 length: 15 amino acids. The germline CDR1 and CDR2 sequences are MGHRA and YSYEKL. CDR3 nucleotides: TGCGCCAGCTCGGGGACCGGGACAGGGGCCTACGAGCAGTACTTC. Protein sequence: CASSGTGTGAYEQYF.

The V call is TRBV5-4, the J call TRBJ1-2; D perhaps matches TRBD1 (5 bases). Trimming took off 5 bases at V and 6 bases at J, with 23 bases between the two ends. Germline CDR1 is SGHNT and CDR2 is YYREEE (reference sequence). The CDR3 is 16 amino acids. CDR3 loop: CASSAGGGRALDGYTF. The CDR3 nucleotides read TGTGCCAGCAGTGCGGGCGGCGGCAGGGCCTTGGATGGCTACACCTTC.

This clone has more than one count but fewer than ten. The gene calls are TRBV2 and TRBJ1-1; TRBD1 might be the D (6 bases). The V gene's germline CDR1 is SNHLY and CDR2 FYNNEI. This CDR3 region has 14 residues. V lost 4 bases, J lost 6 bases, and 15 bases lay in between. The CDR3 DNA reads TGTGCCAGCAGTGGAGGACAGAGGGTCGCTGAAGCTTTCTTT. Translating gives CASSGGQRVAEAFF. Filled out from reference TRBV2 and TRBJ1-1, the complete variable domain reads EPEVTQTPSHQVTQMGQEVILRCVPISNHLYFYWYRQILGQKVEFLVSFYNNEISEKSEIFDDQFSVERPDGSNFTLKIRSTKLEDSAMYFCASSGGQRVAEAFFGQGTRLTVV.

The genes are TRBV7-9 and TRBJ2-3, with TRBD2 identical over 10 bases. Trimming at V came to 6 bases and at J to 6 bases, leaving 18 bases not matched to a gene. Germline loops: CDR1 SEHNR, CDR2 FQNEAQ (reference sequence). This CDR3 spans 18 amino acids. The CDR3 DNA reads TGTGCCAGCAGACATGCGCAGTCTAGCGGGAGAGGATGGGATACGCAGTATTTT. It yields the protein CASRHAQSSGRGWDTQYF.

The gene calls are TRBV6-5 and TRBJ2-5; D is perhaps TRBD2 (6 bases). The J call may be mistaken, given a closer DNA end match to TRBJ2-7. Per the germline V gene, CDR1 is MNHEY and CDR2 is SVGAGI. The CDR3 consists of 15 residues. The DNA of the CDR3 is TGTGCCAGCAGCCAACTGGGCGGGGTTTCCTACGAGCAGTACTTC. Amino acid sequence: CASSQLGGVSYEQYF.

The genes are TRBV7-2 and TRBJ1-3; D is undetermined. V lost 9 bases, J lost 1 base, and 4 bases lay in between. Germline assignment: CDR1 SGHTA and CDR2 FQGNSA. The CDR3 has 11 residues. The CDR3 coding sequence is TGTGCCAGTCTGTCTGGAAACACCATATATTTT. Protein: CASLSGNTIYF.

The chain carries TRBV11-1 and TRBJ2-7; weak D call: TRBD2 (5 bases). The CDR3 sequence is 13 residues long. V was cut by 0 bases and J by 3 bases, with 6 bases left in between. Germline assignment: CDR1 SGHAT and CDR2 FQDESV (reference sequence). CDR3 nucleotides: TGTGCCAGCAGCTTAGCTCGGGGCTACGAGCAGTACTTC. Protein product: CASSLARGYEQYF.

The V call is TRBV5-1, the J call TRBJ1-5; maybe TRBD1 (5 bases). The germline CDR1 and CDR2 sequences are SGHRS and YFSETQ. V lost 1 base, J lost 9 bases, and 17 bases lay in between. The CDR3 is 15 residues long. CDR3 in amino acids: CASSLLGDGLRPQHF. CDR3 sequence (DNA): TGCGCCAGCAGCTTGTTGGGGGACGGACTTCGGCCCCAGCATTTT.

CDR3 residues: CASSLLAGGPNEQFF. The CDR3 bases are TGCGCCAGCAGCCTACTAGCGGGAGGGCCGAATGAGCAGTTCTTC. The chain links TRBV5-1 to TRBJ2-1, with 13 bases identical to TRBD2. Germline trimming cut 4 bases from V and 7 bases from J; bases unmatched to any gene: 5. CDR3 size: 15 residues. Per germline, CDR1 SGHRS and CDR2 YFSETQ. Variable domain in full (rest from reference TRBV5-1 and TRBJ2-1): KAGVTQTPRYLIKTRGQQVTLSCSPISGHRSVSWYQQTPGQGLQFLFEYFSETQRNKGNFPGRFSGRQFSNSRSEMNVSTLELGDSALYLCASSLLAGGPNEQFFGPGTRLTVL.

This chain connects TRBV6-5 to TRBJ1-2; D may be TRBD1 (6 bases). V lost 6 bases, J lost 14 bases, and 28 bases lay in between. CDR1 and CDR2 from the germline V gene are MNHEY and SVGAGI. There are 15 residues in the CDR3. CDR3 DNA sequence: TGTGCCAGCAGACCTAACTCCGGGACAAGCCTTCGTAAAACCTTC. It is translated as CASRPNSGTSLRKTF.

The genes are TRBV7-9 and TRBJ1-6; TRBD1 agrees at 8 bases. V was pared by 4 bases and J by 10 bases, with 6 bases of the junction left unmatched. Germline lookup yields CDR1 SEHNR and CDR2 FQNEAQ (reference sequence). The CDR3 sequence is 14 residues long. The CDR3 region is CASSSTTGASPLHF. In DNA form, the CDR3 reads TGTGCCAGCAGCTCTACGACAGGGGCATCACCCCTCCACTTT.